This T cell receptor (beta chain) was retrieved from a study of cytomegalovirus exposure and HLA in healthy donors. Germline-derived CDR1 and CDR2 are MNHEY and SVGAGI. CDR3 size: 14 residues. Trimming cost V 5 bases and J 9 bases, with 19 bases left between them. PCR employed 60 Vbeta and 13 Jbeta primers. TCRdb's copy holds only in-frame clones and misses some; the assay was immunoSEQ multiplex PCR. The profile shows approximately 180,000 clones, around nine tenths of them singletons. This clonotype was obtained from a woman between 18 and 29 years old in good health and CMV-seronegative. The sequencing input was PBMCs. The chain joins TRBV6-5 to TRBJ2-5, with D possibly matching TRBD1 (7 bases). For the CDR3, the DNA is TGTGCCAGCAGTCACCGACAGGGAACGGGGGCCCAGTACTTC. This encodes CASSHRQGTGAQYF.